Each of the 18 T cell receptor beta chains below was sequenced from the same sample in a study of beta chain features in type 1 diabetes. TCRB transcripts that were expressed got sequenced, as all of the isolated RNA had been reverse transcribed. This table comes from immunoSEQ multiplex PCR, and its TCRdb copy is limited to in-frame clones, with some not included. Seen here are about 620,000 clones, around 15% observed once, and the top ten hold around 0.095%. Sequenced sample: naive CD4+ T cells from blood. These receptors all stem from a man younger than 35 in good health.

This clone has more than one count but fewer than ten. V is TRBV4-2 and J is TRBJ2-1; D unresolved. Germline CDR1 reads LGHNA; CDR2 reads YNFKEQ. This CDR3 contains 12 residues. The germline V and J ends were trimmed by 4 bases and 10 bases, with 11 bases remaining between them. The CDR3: CASSPEREEQFF. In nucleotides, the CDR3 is TGTGCCAGCAGCCCAGAGAGAGAGGAGCAGTTCTTC.

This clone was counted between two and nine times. CDR3 protein: CASSLTGASTDTQYF. Here the CDR3 DNA reads TGTGCCAGCAGCTTGACAGGGGCTAGCACAGATACGCAGTATTTT. V and J are TRBV7-9 and TRBJ2-3; 8 positions match TRBD1. CDR3 length: 15 residues. The V and J ends lost 3 bases and 0 bases, in that order; junction bases with no gene match: 2. The germline V gene has CDR1 SEHNR and CDR2 FQNEAQ (reference sequence).

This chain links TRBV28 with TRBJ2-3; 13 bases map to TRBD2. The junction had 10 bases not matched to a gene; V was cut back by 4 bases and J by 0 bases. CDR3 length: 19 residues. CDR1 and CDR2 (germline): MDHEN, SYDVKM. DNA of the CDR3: TGTGCCAGCAGTTCCGCCGGACTAGCGGGGGCCTATAGCACAGATACGCAGTATTTT. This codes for CASSSAGLAGAYSTDTQYF.

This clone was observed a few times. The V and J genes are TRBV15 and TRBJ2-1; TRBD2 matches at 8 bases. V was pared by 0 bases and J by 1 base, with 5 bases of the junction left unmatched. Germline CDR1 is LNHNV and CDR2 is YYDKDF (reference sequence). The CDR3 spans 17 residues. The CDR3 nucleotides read TGTGCCACCAGCAGAGAGGCAACTAGCGGATCCTACAATGAGCAGTTCTTC. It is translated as CATSREATSGSYNEQFF.

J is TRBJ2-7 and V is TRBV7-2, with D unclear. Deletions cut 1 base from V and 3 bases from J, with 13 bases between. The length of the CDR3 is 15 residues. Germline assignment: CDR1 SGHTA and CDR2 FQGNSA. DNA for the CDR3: TGTGCCAGCAGCTTAGATTTATTCAGTGGCTACGAGCAGTACTTC. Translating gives CASSLDLFSGYEQYF. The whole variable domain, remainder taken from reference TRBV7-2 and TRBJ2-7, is GAGVSQSPSNKVTEKGKDVELRCDPISGHTALYWYRQSLGQGLEFLIYFQGNSAPDKSGLPSDRFSAERTGGSVSTLTIQRTQQEDSAVYLCASSLDLFSGYEQYFGPGTRLTVT.

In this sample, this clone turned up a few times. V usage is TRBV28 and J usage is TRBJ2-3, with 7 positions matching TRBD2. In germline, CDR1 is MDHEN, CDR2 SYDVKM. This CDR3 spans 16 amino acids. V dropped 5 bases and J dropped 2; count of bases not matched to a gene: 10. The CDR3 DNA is TGTGCCAGCAGTGCCCCCGGGACTAAACTCACAGATACGCAGTATTTT. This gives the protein CASSAPGTKLTDTQYF.

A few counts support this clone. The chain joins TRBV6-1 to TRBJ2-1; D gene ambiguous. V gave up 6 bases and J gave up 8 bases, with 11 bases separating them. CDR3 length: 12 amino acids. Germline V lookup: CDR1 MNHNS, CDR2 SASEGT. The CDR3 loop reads CASSDQGYEQFF. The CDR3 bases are TGTGCCAGCAGCGATCAAGGCTATGAGCAGTTCTTC.

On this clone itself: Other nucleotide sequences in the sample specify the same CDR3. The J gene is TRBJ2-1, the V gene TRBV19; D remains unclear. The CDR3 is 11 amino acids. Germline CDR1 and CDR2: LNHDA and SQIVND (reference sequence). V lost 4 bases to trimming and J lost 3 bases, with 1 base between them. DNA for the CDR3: TGTGCCAGTAGTAACTACAATGAGCAGTTCTTC. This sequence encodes CASSNYNEQFF. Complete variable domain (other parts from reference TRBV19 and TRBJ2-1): DGGITQSPKYLFRKEGQNVTLSCEQNLNHDAMYWYRQDPGQGLRLIYYSQIVNDFQKGDIAEGYSVSREKKESFPLTVTSAQKNPTAFYLCASSNYNEQFFGPGTRLTVL.

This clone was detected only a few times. The CDR3 loop reads CASSPPTSYEQYF. The CDR3 nucleotides are TGTGCCAGCTCACCACCTACTTCCTACGAGCAGTACTTC. This chain links TRBV18 with TRBJ2-7; no reliable D call. CDR1 is KGHSH and CDR2 is LQKENI in the germline V gene. This CDR3 contains 13 residues. V lost 0 bases, J lost 1 base, and 4 bases lay in between.

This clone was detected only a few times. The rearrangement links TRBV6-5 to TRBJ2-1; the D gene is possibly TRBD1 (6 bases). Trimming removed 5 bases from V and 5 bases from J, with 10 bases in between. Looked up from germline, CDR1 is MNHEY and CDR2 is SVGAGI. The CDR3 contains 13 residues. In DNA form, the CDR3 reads TGTGCCAGCAGTCACAGGGCCCACAATGAGCAGTTCTTC. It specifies CASSHRAHNEQFF.

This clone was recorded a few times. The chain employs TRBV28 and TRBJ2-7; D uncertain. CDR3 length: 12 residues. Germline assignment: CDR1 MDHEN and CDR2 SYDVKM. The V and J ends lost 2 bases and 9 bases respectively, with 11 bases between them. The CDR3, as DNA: TGTGCCAGCAGTTTAGACCCCCCCCGGCAGTACTTC. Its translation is CASSLDPPRQYF.

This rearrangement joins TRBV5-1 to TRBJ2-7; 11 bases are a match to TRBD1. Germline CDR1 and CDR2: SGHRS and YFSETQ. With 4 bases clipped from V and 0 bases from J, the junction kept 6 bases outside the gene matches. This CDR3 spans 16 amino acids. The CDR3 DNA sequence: TGCGCCAGCAGCATGGACAGGGGGCGAAGCTCCTACGAGCAGTACTTC. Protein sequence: CASSMDRGRSSYEQYF.

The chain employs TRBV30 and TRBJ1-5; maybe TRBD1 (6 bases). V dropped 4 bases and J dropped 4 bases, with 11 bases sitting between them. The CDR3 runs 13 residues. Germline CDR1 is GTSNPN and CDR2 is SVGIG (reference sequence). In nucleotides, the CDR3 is TGTGCCTGGACCCCGACAGGAAATCAGCCCCAGCATTTT. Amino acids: CAWTPTGNQPQHF.

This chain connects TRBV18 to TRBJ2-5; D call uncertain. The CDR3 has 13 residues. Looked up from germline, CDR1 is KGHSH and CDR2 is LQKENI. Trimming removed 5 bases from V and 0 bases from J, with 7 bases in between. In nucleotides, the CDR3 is TGTGCCAGCTCAGTACGGGACCAAGAGACCCAGTACTTC. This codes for CASSVRDQETQYF. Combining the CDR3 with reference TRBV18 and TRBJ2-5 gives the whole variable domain NAGVMQNPRHLVRRRGQEARLRCSPMKGHSHVYWYRQLPEEGLKFMVYLQKENIIDESGMPKERFSAEFPKEGPSILRIQQVVRGDSAAYFCASSVRDQETQYFGPGTRLLVL.

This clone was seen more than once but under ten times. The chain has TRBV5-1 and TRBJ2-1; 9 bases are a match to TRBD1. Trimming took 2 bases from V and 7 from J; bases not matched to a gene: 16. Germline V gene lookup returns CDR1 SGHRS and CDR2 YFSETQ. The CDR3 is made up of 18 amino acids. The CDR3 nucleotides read TGCGCCAGCAGCTTACAGTCAATCGGGACAGGGAGGAGGAATGAGCAGTTCTTC. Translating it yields CASSLQSIGTGRRNEQFF. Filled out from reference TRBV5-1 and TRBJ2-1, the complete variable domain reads KAGVTQTPRYLIKTRGQQVTLSCSPISGHRSVSWYQQTPGQGLQFLFEYFSETQRNKGNFPGRFSGRQFSNSRSEMNVSTLELGDSALYLCASSLQSIGTGRRNEQFFGPGTRLTVL.

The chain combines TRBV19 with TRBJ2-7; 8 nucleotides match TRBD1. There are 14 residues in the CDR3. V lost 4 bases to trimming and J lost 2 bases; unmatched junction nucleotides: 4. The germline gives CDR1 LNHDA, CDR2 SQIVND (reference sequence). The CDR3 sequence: CASSTRTGPYEQYF. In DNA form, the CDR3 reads TGTGCCAGTAGTACCCGGACAGGGCCCTACGAGCAGTACTTC.

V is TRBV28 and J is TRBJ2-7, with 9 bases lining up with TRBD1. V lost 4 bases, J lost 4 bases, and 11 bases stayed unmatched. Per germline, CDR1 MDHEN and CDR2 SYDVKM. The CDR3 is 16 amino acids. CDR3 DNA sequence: TGTGCCAGCAGTTCCCCCGGGACAGGGAAATCGTACGAGCAGTACTTC. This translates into CASSSPGTGKSYEQYF.

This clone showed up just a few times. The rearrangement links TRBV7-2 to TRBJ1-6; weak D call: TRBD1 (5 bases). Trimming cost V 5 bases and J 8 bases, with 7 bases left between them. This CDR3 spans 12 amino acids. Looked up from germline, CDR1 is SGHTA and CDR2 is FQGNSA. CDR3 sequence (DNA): TGTGCCAGCAGCGACAGACATTCACCCCTCCACTTT. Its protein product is CASSDRHSPLHF.